This T cell receptor (beta chain) was obtained from a study of blood T cell repertoires in COVID-19. This table comes from immunoSEQ multiplex PCR, and its TCRdb copy is limited to in-frame clones, with some not included. The sample has about 180,000 clones; 86% are singletons. V was pared by 6 bases and J by 1 base, with 3 bases of the junction left unmatched. The germline gives CDR1 SNHLY, CDR2 FYNNEI. The CDR3 is 14 amino acids. The sequenced sample was peripheral blood. This sequence joins TRBV2 and TRBJ2-3; 8 bases map to TRBD1. The origin of this receptor is a woman aged 30 to 39 with active or convalescent COVID-19. CDR3 in DNA: TGTGCCAGCAGATCGACAGGGGGCACAGATACGCAGTATTTT. It yields the protein CASRSTGGTDTQYF.